This T cell receptor beta chain was sequenced for a study of cytomegalovirus exposure and HLA in healthy donors. On the study more broadly: Both the approximately 130 validation repertoires and the roughly 640 first-cohort repertoires used the same platform, as reported by a later analysis.

It was the approximately 130-subject validation cohort, separate from the roughly 700-subject first cohort, to which the donors belonged. A remark on this clone: Its antigen is still unknown.

Findings and caveats of the study: Cytomegalovirus association was assigned to some 160 TCR beta chains. CMV antigen specificity was confirmed in vitro for three CMV-associated chains.

Data came from immunoSEQ multiplex PCR; TCRdb stores just in-frame clones and leaves some out. The table has 55,000 to 75,000 clones, about nine tenths seen once. This clonotype was obtained from a man aged 18-30 years in good health and CMV-seronegative. Sequenced: PBMCs.

For the CDR3, the DNA is TGTGCCAGCACAGTGGGGGGTGTTCAGCCCCAGCATTTT. The encoded protein is CASTVGGVQPQHF. The V gene is TRBV28, the J gene TRBJ1-5; TRBD1 is a possible D gene (5 bases). The germline V gene has CDR1 MDHEN and CDR2 SYDVKM. CDR3 length: 13 residues. The V end lost 7 bases, the J end lost 6 bases, and 13 bases lay between the germline ends.